Listed here are 20 T cell receptor beta chains from one sample, sequenced in a study of cytotoxic CD8 clonotypes in ibrutinib-treated CLL. Clones were sequenced by immunoSEQ multiplex PCR, and TCRdb holds only the in-frame ones, with some missing. The sample yields 100,000 to 150,000 clones, 80% to 90% seen once. The sequenced sample was PBMCs, obtained after 24 months of ibrutinib treatment. Receptor source: a human donor with chronic lymphocytic leukemia.

The chain joins TRBV11-2 to TRBJ2-7; 9 bases are shared with TRBD1. The ends lost 6 bases at V and 3 bases at J; junction bases unmatched: 6. This CDR3 is built from 14 residues. Germline values: CDR1 SGHAT, CDR2 FQNNGV. DNA of the CDR3: TGTGCCAGCAGGGGACAGGGCGACTTCTACGAGCAGTACTTC. This sequence encodes CASRGQGDFYEQYF.

The rearrangement joins TRBV29-1 to TRBJ2-3; 7 nucleotides match TRBD2. The CDR3 is 14 residues long. CDR1 is SQVTM and CDR2 is ANQGSEA in the germline V gene. Trimming cost V 5 bases and J 6 bases; bases outside gene matches: 11. Here the CDR3 reads CSVFVGGVADTQYF. CDR3 DNA sequence: TGCAGCGTTTTCGTTGGGGGGGTGGCGGATACGCAGTATTTT.

The chain couples TRBV28 to TRBJ1-2; D not resolved. Per germline, CDR1 MDHEN and CDR2 SYDVKM. V was shortened by 2 bases and J by 3 bases, with 1 base between the two germline ends. This CDR3 region has 11 residues. The CDR3 DNA reads TGTGCCAGCAGTTTAGACTATGGCTACACCTTC. Amino acid sequence: CASSLDYGYTF.

This chain uses TRBV19 with TRBJ1-6; maybe TRBD1 (5 bases). CDR1 is LNHDA, CDR2 SQIVND, per germline (reference sequence). The CDR3 is 15 amino acids. Trimming left V 5 bases short and J 7 bases short, with 15 bases between. The CDR3 bases are TGTGCCAGTAGTCCAAGACAGAATCGCAATTCACCCCTCCACTTT. As protein: CASSPRQNRNSPLHF.

This chain links TRBV6-5 with TRBJ1-5, with a possible D match to TRBD1 (5 bases). From germline, CDR1 is MNHEY and CDR2 SVGAGI. This CDR3 is built from 16 residues. Trimming left V 2 bases short and J 0 bases short, with 11 bases between. The CDR3 loop is CASSYGRGHSNQPQHF. The DNA of the CDR3 is TGTGCCAGCAGTTACGGAAGGGGCCATAGCAATCAGCCCCAGCATTTT.

J is TRBJ2-5 and V is TRBV28, with TRBD2 as a possible D gene (6 bases). The V gene's germline CDR1 is MDHEN and CDR2 SYDVKM. The CDR3 consists of 15 residues. V lost 3 bases and J lost 3, with 14 bases in between. In DNA, the CDR3 is TGTGCCAGCAGTTTGGGATTTGGGGGGAAAGAGACCCAGTACTTC. Protein sequence: CASSLGFGGKETQYF.

V is TRBV10-3 and J is TRBJ2-3; 10 nucleotides line up with TRBD2. This CDR3 contains 18 residues. J was trimmed by 1 base and V by 4 bases; bases with no gene match: 11. Per the germline V gene, CDR1 is ENHRY and CDR2 is SYGVKD. In nucleotides, the CDR3 is TGTGCCATCAGTGGACTGAGCGGGGGGGCTTCGCGCACAGATACGCAGTATTTT. Protein sequence: CAISGLSGGASRTDTQYF.

The chain employs TRBV6-6 and TRBJ1-1; no firm D call. V dropped 7 bases and J dropped 5 bases, with 14 bases sitting between them. The CDR3 contains 13 residues. Germline lookup yields CDR1 MNHNY and CDR2 SVGAGI (reference sequence). DNA for the CDR3: TGTGCCAGCATTAAGGCCGTGGGGACTGAAGCTTTCTTT. Its protein product is CASIKAVGTEAFF.

The rearrangement joins TRBV28 to TRBJ1-5; D is unresolved. Germline V lookup: CDR1 MDHEN, CDR2 SYDVKM. With 4 bases removed from V and 1 base from J, the gap between germline ends came to 14 bases. The CDR3 totals 16 residues. In DNA form, the CDR3 reads TGTGCCAGCAGTTCCCGGGGTTTGATGAGCAATCAGCCCCAGCATTTT. It encodes CASSSRGLMSNQPQHF. Complete variable domain (other parts from reference TRBV28 and TRBJ1-5): DVKVTQSSRYLVKRTGEKVFLECVQDMDHENMFWYRQDPGLGLRLIYFSYDVKMKEKGDIPEGYSVSREKKERFSLILESASTNQTSMYLCASSSRGLMSNQPQHFGDGTRLSIL.

V usage is TRBV7-9 and J usage is TRBJ2-1, with 9 bases fitting TRBD1. With V trimmed by 4 bases and J by 3 bases, 7 bases remained unmatched. Germline V CDR1 and CDR2: SEHNR, FQNEAQ (reference sequence). The CDR3 totals 16 residues. Here the CDR3 DNA reads TGTGCCAGCAGCTACCCGACAGGGGGGTACTACAATGAGCAGTTCTTC. It codes for CASSYPTGGYYNEQFF.

This chain joins TRBV28 and TRBJ2-5, with D perhaps TRBD2 (6 bases). CDR1 and CDR2 (germline): MDHEN, SYDVKM. The CDR3 extends over 15 amino acids. V lost 5 bases and J lost 5, with 18 bases in between. The CDR3 bases are TGTGCCAGCAGTACCGTCCAGGGAGGTCAGGAGACCCAGTACTTC. This sequence encodes CASSTVQGGQETQYF.

The CDR3 nucleotides read TGCAGCGCTGGGACAGACATAAATCAGCCCCAGCATTTT. It specifies CSAGTDINQPQHF. The rearrangement uses TRBV29-1 and TRBJ1-5, with 7 bases aligning to TRBD1. Germline V gene data show CDR1 as SQVTM and CDR2 as ANQGSEA. The CDR3 is made up of 13 amino acids. V was clipped by 7 bases and J by 4 bases; unmatched bases: 7. Full variable domain (rest looked up from reference TRBV29-1 and TRBJ1-5): SAVISQKPSRDICQRGTSLTIQCQVDSQVTMMFWYRQQPGQSLTLIATANQGSEATYESGFVIDKFPISRPNLTFSTLTVSNMSPEDSSIYLCSAGTDINQPQHFGDGTRLSIL.

This clone was observed a few times. The genes are TRBV5-1 and TRBJ1-2; D is ambiguous. Trimming shortened V by 0 bases and J by 7 bases, and 7 bases separated the two germline ends. Germline lookup yields CDR1 SGHRS and CDR2 YFSETQ. The CDR3 covers 12 residues. CDR3 amino acids: CASSLVGGGYTF. For the CDR3, the DNA is TGCGCCAGCAGCTTGGTCGGCGGTGGCTACACCTTC.

This sequence joins TRBV9 and TRBJ1-5, with D possibly being TRBD1 (5 bases). The CDR3 sequence is 13 residues long. Trimming left V 4 bases short and J 6 bases short, with 11 bases between. Germline V gives CDR1 SGDLS, CDR2 YYNGEE. This CDR3 reads CASSSGGGQPQHF. For the CDR3, the DNA is TGTGCCAGCAGCTCTGGGGGAGGTCAGCCCCAGCATTTT.

The chain carries TRBV5-4 and TRBJ2-7; tentatively, D is TRBD2 (5 bases). The CDR3 sequence is 13 residues long. Germline V lookup: CDR1 SGHNT, CDR2 YYREEE (reference sequence). The germline V and J ends were trimmed by 0 bases and 6 bases, with 10 bases remaining between them. In nucleotides, the CDR3 is TGTGCCAGCAGCTTGGACGGCGGGTCCGAGCAGTACTTC. Its translation is CASSLDGGSEQYF.

The rearrangement uses TRBV27 and TRBJ1-1; TRBD1 matches 8 bases. The germline gives CDR1 MNHEY, CDR2 SMNVEV (reference sequence). The J segment lost 1 base and the V segment lost 6 bases, leaving 4 bases of the junction unmatched. This CDR3 is 14 amino acids long. The CDR3 sequence is CASRGDRQNTEAFF. In nucleotides, the CDR3 is TGTGCCAGCAGGGGGGACAGGCAGAACACTGAAGCTTTCTTT.

V is TRBV18 and J is TRBJ2-1; 10 nucleotides match TRBD2. V shed 6 bases, J shed 5 bases, and the junction held 19 bases outside the gene matches. Germline V gene sequence: CDR1 KGHSH, CDR2 LQKENI. The CDR3 spans 19 residues. CDR3 protein: CASSRMTGWASGRDNEQFF. For the CDR3, the DNA is TGTGCCAGCTCGCGAATGACAGGGTGGGCTAGCGGGAGAGACAATGAGCAGTTCTTC.

This chain joins TRBV9 and TRBJ1-1; TRBD1 is a possible D gene (5 bases). The CDR3 sequence is 15 residues long. V was cut by 2 bases and J by 0 bases, with 11 bases left in between. The V gene's germline CDR1 is SGDLS and CDR2 YYNGEE. CDR3 sequence reads: CASSVGAGMNTEAFF. DNA of the CDR3: TGTGCCAGCAGCGTCGGGGCCGGCATGAACACTGAAGCTTTCTTT.

This sequence joins TRBV5-6 and TRBJ2-7; D perhaps matches TRBD1 (5 bases). The germline gives CDR1 SGHDT, CDR2 YYEEEE. This CDR3 contains 14 residues. Trimming cost V 3 bases and J 1 base, with 11 bases left between them. CDR3 DNA: TGTGCCAGCAGCTCCCTGGGGCAGTCCTACGAGCAGTACTTC. It is translated as CASSSLGQSYEQYF.

This clone was recorded only once. CDR3 sequence reads: CASSLVDRAEGGYTF. CDR3 in DNA: TGTGCCAGCAGTTTAGTTGACAGGGCCGAGGGTGGCTACACCTTC. V usage is TRBV28 and J usage is TRBJ1-2; 7 bases are shared with TRBD1. Germline V gene data show CDR1 as MDHEN and CDR2 as SYDVKM. With V trimmed by 2 bases and J by 7 bases, 10 bases remained unmatched. The CDR3 has 15 amino acids.